These 30 T cell receptor beta chains were sequenced from one sample in a study of blood T cell repertoires in COVID-19. The protocol was immunoSEQ multiplex PCR, while the TCRdb copy is restricted to in-frame clones and leaves out a portion. The data hold hundreds of thousands of clones, with approximately 82% observed a single time. Sequenced: peripheral blood. These receptor sequences come from a woman in her forties or fifties with acute or convalescent COVID-19.

This rearrangement joins TRBV9 to TRBJ2-1; tentatively, D is TRBD2 (6 bases). The CDR3 runs to 17 residues. V shed 0 bases and J shed 1 base, with 14 bases lying between them. Germline V gene data show CDR1 as SGDLS and CDR2 as YYNGEE. Written as DNA, the CDR3 is TGTGCCAGCAGCGTAGCCGACGGGGCGGGATCCTACAATGAGCAGTTCTTC. This gives the protein CASSVADGAGSYNEQFF.

This chain links TRBV14 with TRBJ2-1; D is ambiguous. The germline CDR1 and CDR2 sequences are SGHDN and FVKESK. V dropped 5 bases and J dropped 8 bases, with 16 bases sitting between them. This CDR3 spans 14 amino acids. The CDR3 reads CASSASRTFYEQFF. The CDR3 DNA reads TGTGCCAGCAGCGCATCAAGAACATTCTATGAGCAGTTCTTC. Full variable domain (remainder filled in from reference TRBV14 and TRBJ2-1): EAGVTQFPSHSVIEKGQTVTLRCDPISGHDNLYWYRRVMGKEIKFLLHFVKESKQDESGMPNNRFLAERTGGTYSTLKVQPAELEDSGVYFCASSASRTFYEQFFGPGTRLTVL.

For the CDR3, the DNA is TGCGCCAGCAGCGGACAGGGGGGCACAGATACGCAGTATTTT. Amino acid sequence: CASSGQGGTDTQYF. The chain links TRBV5-1 to TRBJ2-3; 10 bases are a match to TRBD1. The V gene's germline CDR1 is SGHRS and CDR2 YFSETQ. This CDR3 is 14 amino acids long. V shed 4 bases, J shed 1 base, and the junction held 0 bases outside the gene matches.

The chain carries TRBV20-1 and TRBJ2-1; 9 bases align to TRBD2. The CDR3 is 15 amino acids. Per germline, CDR1 DFQATT and CDR2 SNEGSKA (reference sequence). After removal of 3 bases from V and 7 bases from J, the junction contained 10 bases not matched to a gene. The CDR3 nucleotides are TGCAGTGCTAGTAGCGCGGGAGGGCCAGGGAATGAGCAGTTCTTC. Amino acids: CSASSAGGPGNEQFF.

CDR3 nucleotides: TGTGCCAGCAGCGCACCGGACAGGGGGCTGTACAATGAGCAGTTCTTC. Amino acid sequence: CASSAPDRGLYNEQFF. The chain links TRBV9 to TRBJ2-1, with 11 nucleotides matching TRBD1. The germline V gene has CDR1 SGDLS and CDR2 YYNGEE. V lost 3 bases and J lost 4; bases outside the gene matches: 6. CDR3 size: 16 residues.

This chain uses TRBV2 with TRBJ2-5; tentatively, D is TRBD2 (6 bases). V lost 3 bases to trimming and J lost 4 bases, with 9 bases between them. Germline V gives CDR1 SNHLY, CDR2 FYNNEI. This CDR3 has 13 amino acids. The CDR3 DNA reads TGTGCCAGCAGTGACGGGGGAAGAGAGACCCAGTACTTC. Translated: CASSDGGRETQYF.

The rearrangement uses TRBV10-3 and TRBJ1-1; TRBD1 is a possible D gene (5 bases). Germline-derived CDR1 and CDR2 are ENHRY and SYGVKD. CDR3 length equals 13 residues. Trimming stripped 5 bases from V and 8 bases from J, with 15 bases between. In DNA form, the CDR3 reads TGTGCCATCAGTAGGGCGGGGACGGCGGAAGCTTTCTTT. Amino acids: CAISRAGTAEAFF.

This clone was detected only a few times. The chain couples TRBV11-3 to TRBJ2-7; D call uncertain. CDR3 size: 11 residues. Germline V gives CDR1 SGHNT, CDR2 YENEEA. Deletions cut 4 bases from V and 3 bases from J, with 4 bases between. This chain's CDR3 is CASSSGYEQYF. CDR3 DNA sequence: TGTGCCAGCAGCTCAGGCTACGAGCAGTACTTC.

The chain couples TRBV6-2 or TRBV6-3 to TRBJ2-7; TRBD1 is a possible D gene (5 bases). From germline, CDR1 is MNHEY and CDR2 SVGEGT. The CDR3 runs 13 residues. Trimming took off 2 bases at V and 5 bases at J, with 10 bases between the two ends. The CDR3 nucleotides read TGTGCCAGCAGTTACCCAAGGGGCCACGAGCAGTACTTC. Its translation is CASSYPRGHEQYF.

V gene TRBV19 combines with J gene TRBJ1-5, with no clear D. The CDR3 loop spans 15 amino acids. CDR1 is LNHDA and CDR2 is SQIVND in the germline V gene (reference sequence). V lost 1 base to trimming and J lost 7 bases, with 14 bases between them. The CDR3 loop is CASSIARGYGQPQHF. The CDR3 DNA sequence: TGTGCCAGTAGTATAGCCCGGGGATACGGCCAGCCCCAGCATTTT.

The chain has TRBV7-3 and TRBJ2-5, with 8 bases fitting TRBD2. From germline, CDR1 is SGHTA and CDR2 FQGTGA. The CDR3 totals 15 residues. The trim removed 5 bases at V and 0 bases at J, leaving 5 bases unmatched. CDR3 nucleotide sequence: TGTGCCAGCAGCATGACTAGCGCCTACCAAGAGACCCAGTACTTC. This gives the protein CASSMTSAYQETQYF.

This clone was observed a single time. V and J are TRBV18 and TRBJ2-1, with unresolved D. Germline loops: CDR1 KGHSH, CDR2 LQKENI. With 0 bases removed from V and 7 bases from J, the gap between germline ends came to 16 bases. CDR3 length equals 16 residues. The CDR3 region is CASSPPAGTEPNEQFF. DNA for the CDR3: TGTGCCAGCTCACCACCCGCAGGCACCGAGCCGAATGAGCAGTTCTTC.

The V gene is TRBV5-1, the J gene TRBJ1-2; D is unresolved. The CDR3 totals 13 residues. V was pared by 4 bases and J by 2 bases, with 9 bases between. Germline V CDR1 and CDR2: SGHRS, YFSETQ. CDR3 in DNA: TGCGCCAGCAGCCTAAATGAGAACTATGGCTACACCTTC. Its protein product is CASSLNENYGYTF.

This chain joins TRBV15 and TRBJ2-3; the match to TRBD2 covers 12 bases. The germline CDR1 and CDR2 sequences are LNHNV and YYDKDF (reference sequence). The CDR3 contains 17 residues. J lost 2 bases, V lost 0 bases, and 3 bases had no gene match. CDR3 sequence reads: CATSRERLAGVTDTQYF. The CDR3 DNA reads as TGTGCCACCAGCAGAGAGCGACTAGCGGGAGTCACAGATACGCAGTATTTT.

The gene calls are TRBV21-1 and TRBJ2-4; TRBD1, the table's D call, lacks a check against the DNA. TRBV21-1 is tagged as a pseudogene. This CDR3 is 9 amino acids long. The CDR3 is CASSKEAGF. The CDR3 bases are TGTGCCAGCAGCAAAGAGGCAGGGTTC.

Only one count was recorded for this clone. The chain combines TRBV5-1 with TRBJ1-1, with D perhaps TRBD1 (5 bases). V gave up 4 bases and J gave up 4 bases, with 20 bases separating them. This CDR3 has 16 amino acids. Germline V gene lookup returns CDR1 SGHRS and CDR2 YFSETQ. CDR3 sequence: CASSPGRARVSTEAFF. The CDR3 DNA reads TGCGCCAGCAGCCCAGGTAGGGCCAGGGTGTCCACTGAAGCTTTCTTT. Using reference TRBV5-1 and TRBJ1-1 for the parts outside the CDR3, the full variable domain is KAGVTQTPRYLIKTRGQQVTLSCSPISGHRSVSWYQQTPGQGLQFLFEYFSETQRNKGNFPGRFSGRQFSNSRSEMNVSTLELGDSALYLCASSPGRARVSTEAFFGQGTRLTVV.

The chain links TRBV7-6 to TRBJ1-3, with 10 bases identical to TRBD1. J gave up 3 bases and V 5 bases, and 7 bases lay outside the gene matches. The CDR3 is 16 residues long. CDR1 SGHVS and CDR2 FNYEAQ come from the germline V gene. The CDR3 nucleotides read TGTGCCAGCAGCCCGAGACAGGGGGCGATTGGAAACACCATATATTTT. Amino acid sequence: CASSPRQGAIGNTIYF.

The chain is built from TRBV12-3 or TRBV12-4 and TRBJ1-2; D perhaps matches TRBD1 (6 bases). The CDR3 has 13 amino acids. V lost 2 bases, J lost 5 bases, and 9 bases lay in between. CDR3 DNA sequence: TGTGCCAGCAGTTTACGGACAGCATATGGCTACACCTTC. Amino acid sequence: CASSLRTAYGYTF.

The chain couples TRBV15 to TRBJ2-3; 8 positions match TRBD2. The trim removed 0 bases at V and 0 bases at J, leaving 5 bases unmatched. Germline V lookup: CDR1 LNHNV, CDR2 YYDKDF (reference sequence). The length of the CDR3 is 17 residues. The CDR3 bases are TGTGCCACCAGCAGAGATCGAACTAGCGGTAGCACAGATACGCAGTATTTT. It codes for CATSRDRTSGSTDTQYF.

V and J are TRBV24-1 and TRBJ2-7, with 10 nucleotides matching TRBD1. In germline, CDR1 is KGHDR, CDR2 SFDVKD. V was clipped by 4 bases and J by 4 bases; unmatched bases: 6. This CDR3 comprises 15 residues. As DNA, the CDR3 is TGTGCCACCAGTGAATTGACAGGGGGCAAGTACGAGCAGTACTTC. This encodes CATSELTGGKYEQYF.

V is TRBV12-5 and J is TRBJ2-2; no clear D. V dropped 6 bases and J dropped 3 bases, with 14 bases sitting between them. Germline loops: CDR1 LGHNT, CDR2 FRNRAP. The CDR3 loop spans 15 amino acids. The CDR3 DNA follows: TGTGCTAGTGGCCCTCTACTCGGTGACACCGGGGAGCTGTTTTTT. Its protein product is CASGPLLGDTGELFF. Variable domain in full (rest from reference TRBV12-5 and TRBJ2-2): DARVTQTPRHKVTEMGQEVTMRCQPILGHNTVFWYRQTMMQGLELLAYFRNRAPLDDSGMPKDRFSAEMPDATLATLKIQPSEPRDSAVYFCASGPLLGDTGELFFGEGSRLTVL.

V gene TRBV3-1 (or the pseudogene TRBV3-2) combines with J gene TRBJ2-1; tentatively, D is TRBD2 (7 bases). This CDR3 is 17 amino acids long. V gave up 5 bases and J gave up 6 bases, with 23 bases separating them. Germline loops: CDR1 LGHDT, CDR2 YNNKEL (reference sequence). CDR3 DNA: TGTGCCAGCAGCAAAAAGGTAGGACTAGGAGGGGGCAATGAGCAGTTCTTC. Its translation: CASSKKVGLGGGNEQFF.

The chain has TRBV2 and TRBJ1-2; no clear D. CDR3 length: 14 residues. Germline V gene sequence: CDR1 SNHLY, CDR2 FYNNEI. Trimming cost V 4 bases and J 5 bases, with 14 bases left between them. The CDR3 DNA follows: TGTGCCAGCAGTGGAACGGGAGGTTGGTATGGCTACACCTTC. Translating gives CASSGTGGWYGYTF.

This clone was observed a handful of times. This rearrangement joins TRBV6-1 to TRBJ2-7; D is undetermined. The CDR3 is made up of 15 amino acids. The germline V gene encodes CDR1 MNHNS and CDR2 SASEGT. Deletions cut 3 bases from V and 0 bases from J, with 12 bases between. CDR3 sequence reads: CASSEPGRSSYEQYF. CDR3 sequence (DNA): TGTGCCAGCAGTGAGCCAGGTCGTAGCTCCTACGAGCAGTACTTC.

This clone was observed a single time. The chain carries TRBV24-1 and TRBJ2-1, with 11 positions matching TRBD2. The J segment lost 10 bases and the V segment lost 7 bases, leaving 17 bases of the junction unmatched. The CDR3 runs 17 residues. Germline V lookup: CDR1 KGHDR, CDR2 SFDVKD. CDR3 region: CATSIQTSGTHQGEQFF. In DNA, the CDR3 is TGTGCCACCAGCATTCAGACTAGCGGGACCCATCAGGGAGAGCAGTTCTTC.

This chain connects TRBV6-1 to TRBJ1-6, with a weak D call TRBD1 (5 bases). Between the trimmed V and J ends, which lost 3 bases and 5 bases, there was a span of 8 bases. Germline assignment: CDR1 MNHNS and CDR2 SASEGT. The CDR3 totals 14 residues. The DNA for the CDR3 is TGTGCCAGCAGTGATAAGGGGAATAATTCACCCCTCCACTTT. It yields the protein CASSDKGNNSPLHF.

V and J are TRBV5-8 and TRBJ1-1; 10 bases line up with TRBD1. Trimming removed 4 bases from V and 2 bases from J; junction bases left unmatched: 14. This CDR3 has 18 residues. Germline V CDR1 and CDR2: SGHTS, YDEGEE. The CDR3 spells CASSRVWGQGLGNTEAFF. CDR3 coding DNA: TGTGCCAGCAGCCGCGTATGGGGACAGGGGCTAGGCAACACTGAAGCTTTCTTT. Variable domain in full (rest from reference TRBV5-8 and TRBJ1-1): EAGVTQSPTHLIKTRGQQATLRCSPISGHTSVYWYQQALGLGLQFLLWYDEGEERNRGNFPPRFSGRQFPNYSSELNVNALELEDSALYLCASSRVWGQGLGNTEAFFGQGTRLTVV.

The V call is TRBV6-5, the J call TRBJ2-5; D perhaps matches TRBD2 (6 bases). Trimming stripped 9 bases from V and 4 bases from J, with 12 bases between. This CDR3 is 12 amino acids long. Germline V gives CDR1 MNHEY, CDR2 SVGAGI. This CDR3 is CARTQGGETQYF. DNA of the CDR3: TGTGCCAGGACCCAGGGAGGAGAGACCCAGTACTTC.

The chain uses TRBV6-1 and TRBJ1-5; D unresolved. CDR1 and CDR2 from the germline V gene are MNHNS and SASEGT. The CDR3 covers 16 residues. Trimming cost V 0 bases and J 2 bases, with 11 bases left between them. In DNA, the CDR3 is TGTGCCAGCAGTGAAGCGTACGCGGGCCGCAATCAGCCCCAGCATTTT. As protein: CASSEAYAGRNQPQHF.

The V gene is TRBV3-1 (or the pseudogene TRBV3-2), the J gene TRBJ2-7, with D possibly being TRBD1 (5 bases). V was shortened by 4 bases and J by 6 bases, with 13 bases between the two germline ends. The V gene's germline CDR1 is LGHDT and CDR2 YNNKEL (reference sequence). This CDR3 is 13 amino acids long. CDR3 residues: CASSPAPGREQYF. Written as DNA, the CDR3 is TGTGCCAGCAGCCCGGCCCCAGGGCGCGAGCAGTACTTC.